The clone carrying this T cell receptor (beta chain) was observed at least ten times. Trimming removed 6 bases from V and 7 bases from J, with 12 bases in between. This CDR3 region has 13 residues. The germline gives CDR1 SNHLY, CDR2 FYNNEI. This sample stems from a study of metastatic and nonmetastatic thyroid tumors. No treatment of any kind had been given to any patient before thyroid surgery. TCRdb ran MiXCR on the PCR reads. The sample includes 21,000 or so clones, approximately 19% of them seen just once. The sequence was obtained from a female donor with papillary thyroid cancer or a benign thyroid nodule (not recorded which). Some clones in this sample may be carry-over from other donors' samples. This chain uses TRBV2 with TRBJ1-4; a weak D match, TRBD1 (5 bases). The sample was blood. CDR3 sequence: CASRGDYSEKLFF. CDR3 sequence (DNA): TGTGCCAGCAGAGGGGATTATAGTGAAAAACTGTTTTTT.